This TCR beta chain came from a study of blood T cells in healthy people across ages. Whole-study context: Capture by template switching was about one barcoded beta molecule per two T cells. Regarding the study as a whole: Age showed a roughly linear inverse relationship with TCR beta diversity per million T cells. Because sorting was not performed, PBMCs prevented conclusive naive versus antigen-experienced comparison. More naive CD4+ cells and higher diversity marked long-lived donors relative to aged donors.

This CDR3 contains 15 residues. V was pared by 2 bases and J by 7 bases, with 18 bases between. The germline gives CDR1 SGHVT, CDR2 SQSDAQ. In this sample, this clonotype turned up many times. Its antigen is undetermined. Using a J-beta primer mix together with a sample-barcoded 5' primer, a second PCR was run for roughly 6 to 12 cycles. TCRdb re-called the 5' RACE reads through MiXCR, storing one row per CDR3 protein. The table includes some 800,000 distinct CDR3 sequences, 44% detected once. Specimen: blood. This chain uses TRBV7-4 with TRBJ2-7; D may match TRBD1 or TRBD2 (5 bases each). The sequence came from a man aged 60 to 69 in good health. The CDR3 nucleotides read TGTGCCAGCAGCTTAAGGGCCAGAGGGGATTGGGAGCAGTACTTC. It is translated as CASSLRARGDWEQYF.